The T cell receptor beta chain under discussion was sequenced for a study of regulatory T cells in long-lasting Graves disease. V gave up 2 bases and J gave up 9 bases; unmatched junction bases: 11. The CDR3 runs 14 residues. CDR1 and CDR2 (germline): SGHRS, YFSETQ. As for time point: persistent/refractory GD, antithyroid drugs over 5 years with positive TRAb. RNA extracted from PBMCs served as the sequencing template. Assembly of TCR beta libraries relied on iRepertoire HTBI primers together with Arm-PCR of CDR3 regions. Each CDR3 protein is one row after TCRdb ran MiXCR on the multiplex PCR reads. The sample holds approximately 350,000 distinct CDR3 sequences, 20% to 25% seen once. This clonotype was recorded a few times. The target antigen is unknown. Study-wide results and limits: Persistent Graves' patients had lower TCR diversity than newly diagnosed ones.

The genes are TRBV5-1 and TRBJ2-7; 7 positions agree with TRBD1. The sample in question was peripheral blood mononuclear cells (PBMCs), obtained when the disease was refractory, from a patient treated with antithyroid drugs. The clonotype originates from a woman aged 40 to 55 with Graves disease. CDR3 loop: CASSFGTESTVQYF. The CDR3 region has the DNA TGCGCCAGCAGCTTCGGGACAGAGTCGACCGTGCAGTACTTC.